The T cell receptor (beta chain) under discussion was sequenced for a study of blood T cell repertoires in COVID-19. Clones were read by immunoSEQ multiplex PCR, and TCRdb kept only the in-frame ones, dropping some. The data show 350,000 or so clones, with roughly 90% seen just once and 1% held by the top ten. CDR1 is MDHEN, CDR2 SYDVKM, per germline. The length of the CDR3 is 13 residues. The ends lost 6 bases at V and 7 bases at J; junction bases unmatched: 7. Sequencing used PBMCs or T cells enriched from blood (not recorded which). This sequence was found in a woman in her twenties or thirties who had been exposed to COVID-19. The chain combines TRBV28 with TRBJ1-2, with 8 bases matching TRBD1. CDR3 loop: CASRTGGELGYTF. CDR3 coding DNA: TGTGCCAGCAGAACAGGGGGTGAACTTGGCTACACCTTC.